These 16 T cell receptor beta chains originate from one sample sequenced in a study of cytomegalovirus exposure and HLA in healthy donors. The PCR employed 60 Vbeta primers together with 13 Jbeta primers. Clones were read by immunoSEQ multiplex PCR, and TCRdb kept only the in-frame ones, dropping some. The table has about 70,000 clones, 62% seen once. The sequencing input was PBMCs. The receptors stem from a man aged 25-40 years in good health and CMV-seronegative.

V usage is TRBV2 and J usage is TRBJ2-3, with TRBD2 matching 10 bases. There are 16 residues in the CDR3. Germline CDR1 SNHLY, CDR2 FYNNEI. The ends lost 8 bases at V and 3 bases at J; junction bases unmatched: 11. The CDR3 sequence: CASESQLAGLTDTQYF. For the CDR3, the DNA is TGTGCCAGCGAGAGCCAACTAGCGGGGTTGACAGATACGCAGTATTTT.

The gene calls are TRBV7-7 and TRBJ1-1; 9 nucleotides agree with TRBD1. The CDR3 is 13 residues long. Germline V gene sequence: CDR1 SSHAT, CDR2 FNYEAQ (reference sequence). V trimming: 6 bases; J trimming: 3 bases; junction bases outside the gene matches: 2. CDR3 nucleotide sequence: TGTGCCAGCAGTCGGACAGGGGACACTGAAGCTTTCTTT. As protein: CASSRTGDTEAFF.

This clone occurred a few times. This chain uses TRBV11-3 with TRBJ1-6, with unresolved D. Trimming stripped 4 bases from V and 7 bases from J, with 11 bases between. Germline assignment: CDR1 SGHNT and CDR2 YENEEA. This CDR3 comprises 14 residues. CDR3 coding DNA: TGTGCCAGCAGCTCCGGGAAGGAGAATTCACCCCTCCACTTT. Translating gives CASSSGKENSPLHF.

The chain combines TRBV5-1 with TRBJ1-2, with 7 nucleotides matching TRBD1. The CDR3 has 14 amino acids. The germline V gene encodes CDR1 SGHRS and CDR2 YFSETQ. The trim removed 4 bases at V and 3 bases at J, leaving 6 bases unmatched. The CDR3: CASSPLGGDYGYTF. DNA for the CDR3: TGCGCCAGCAGCCCGCTAGGGGGCGACTATGGCTACACCTTC.

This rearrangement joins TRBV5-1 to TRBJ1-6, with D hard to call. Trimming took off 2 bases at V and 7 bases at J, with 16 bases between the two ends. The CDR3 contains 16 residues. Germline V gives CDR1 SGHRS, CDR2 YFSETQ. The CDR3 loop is CASSLEGVPKNSPLHF. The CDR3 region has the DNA TGCGCCAGCAGCTTAGAGGGTGTCCCGAAGAATTCACCCCTCCACTTT.

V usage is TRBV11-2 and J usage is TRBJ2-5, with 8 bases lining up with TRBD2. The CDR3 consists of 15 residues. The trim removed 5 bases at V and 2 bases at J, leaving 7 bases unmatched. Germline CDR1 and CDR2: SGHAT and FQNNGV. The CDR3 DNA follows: TGTGCCAGCAGCCCCAGCGGGGGACGTCAAGAGACCCAGTACTTC. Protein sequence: CASSPSGGRQETQYF.

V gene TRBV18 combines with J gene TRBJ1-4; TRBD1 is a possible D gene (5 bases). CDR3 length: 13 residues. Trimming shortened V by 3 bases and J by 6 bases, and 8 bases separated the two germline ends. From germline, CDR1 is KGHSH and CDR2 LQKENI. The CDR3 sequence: CASSPREYEKLFF. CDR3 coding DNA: TGTGCCAGCTCACCCAGGGAATATGAAAAACTGTTTTTT.

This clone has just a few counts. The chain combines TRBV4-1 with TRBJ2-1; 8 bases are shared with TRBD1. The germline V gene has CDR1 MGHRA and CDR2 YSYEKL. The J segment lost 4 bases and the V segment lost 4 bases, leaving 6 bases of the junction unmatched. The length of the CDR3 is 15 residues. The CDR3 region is CASSRTGSGYNEQFF. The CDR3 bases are TGCGCCAGCAGCCGGACAGGGAGCGGGTACAATGAGCAGTTCTTC.

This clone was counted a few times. Written as DNA, the CDR3 is TGCGCCAGCAGCTCCGGGGGTGGGAACACTGAAGCTTTCTTT. It specifies CASSSGGGNTEAFF. This chain links TRBV5-1 with TRBJ1-1, with D possibly TRBD1 on 5 matching bases. Trimming cost V 3 bases and J 1 base, with 10 bases left between them. This CDR3 region has 14 residues. From germline, CDR1 is SGHRS and CDR2 YFSETQ.

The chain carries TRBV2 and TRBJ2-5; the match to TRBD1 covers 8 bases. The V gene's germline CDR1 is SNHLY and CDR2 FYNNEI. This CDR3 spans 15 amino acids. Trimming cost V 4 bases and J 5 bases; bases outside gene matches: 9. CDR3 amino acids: CASSVGARGRETQYF. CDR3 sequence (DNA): TGTGCCAGCAGTGTCGGGGCCAGGGGGCGGGAGACCCAGTACTTC.

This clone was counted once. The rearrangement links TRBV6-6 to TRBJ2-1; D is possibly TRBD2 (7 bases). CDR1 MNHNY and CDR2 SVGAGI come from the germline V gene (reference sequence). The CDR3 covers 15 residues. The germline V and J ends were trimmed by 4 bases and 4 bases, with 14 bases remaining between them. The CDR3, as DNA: TGTGCCAGCAGTTCGCTAGGGGGGGGTTACAATGAGCAGTTCTTC. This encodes CASSSLGGGYNEQFF.

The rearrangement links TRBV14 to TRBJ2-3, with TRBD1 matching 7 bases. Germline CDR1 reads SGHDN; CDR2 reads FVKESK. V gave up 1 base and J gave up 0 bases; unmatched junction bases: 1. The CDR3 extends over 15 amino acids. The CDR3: CASSQGQGSTDTQYF. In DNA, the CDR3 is TGTGCCAGCAGCCAAGGACAGGGCAGCACAGATACGCAGTATTTT.

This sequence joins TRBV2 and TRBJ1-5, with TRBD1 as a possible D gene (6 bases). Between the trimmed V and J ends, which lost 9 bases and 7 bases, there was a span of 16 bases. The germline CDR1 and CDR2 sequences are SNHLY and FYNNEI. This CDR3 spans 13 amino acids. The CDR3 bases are TGTGCCAGTGCAGGGGCCACGGGGCAGCCCCAGCATTTT. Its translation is CASAGATGQPQHF.

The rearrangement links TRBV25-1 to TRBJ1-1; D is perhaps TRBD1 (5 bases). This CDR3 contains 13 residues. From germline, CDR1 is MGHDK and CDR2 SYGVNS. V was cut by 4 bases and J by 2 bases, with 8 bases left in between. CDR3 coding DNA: TGTGCCAGCAGTGCAGGGCTAAACACTGAAGCTTTCTTT. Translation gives CASSAGLNTEAFF. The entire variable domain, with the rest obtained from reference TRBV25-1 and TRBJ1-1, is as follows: EADIYQTPRYLVIGTGKKITLECSQTMGHDKMYWYQQDPGMELHLIHYSYGVNSTEKGDLSSESTVSRIRTEHFPLTLESARPSHTSQYLCASSAGLNTEAFFGQGTRLTVV.

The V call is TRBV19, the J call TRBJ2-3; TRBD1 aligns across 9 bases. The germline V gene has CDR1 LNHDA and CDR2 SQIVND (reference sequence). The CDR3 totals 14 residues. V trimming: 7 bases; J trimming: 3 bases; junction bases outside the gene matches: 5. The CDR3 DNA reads TGTGCCAGTACCGGGACAGGGCGGACAGATACGCAGTATTTT. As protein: CASTGTGRTDTQYF.

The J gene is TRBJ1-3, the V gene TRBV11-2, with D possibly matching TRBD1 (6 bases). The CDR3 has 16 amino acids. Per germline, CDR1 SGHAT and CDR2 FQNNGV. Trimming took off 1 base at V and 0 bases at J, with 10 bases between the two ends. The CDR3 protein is CASSLGGLSSGNTIYF. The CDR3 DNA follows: TGTGCCAGCAGCTTAGGGGGGCTGAGCTCTGGAAACACCATATATTTT.